This T cell receptor (beta chain) came from a study of shared clonotypes between healthy human individuals. Clones were read by immunoSEQ multiplex PCR, and TCRdb kept only the in-frame ones, dropping some. Counted here are around 1,100,000 clones, approximately 80% occurring once; the ten biggest clones make up roughly 0.83%. The CDR3 length is 11 residues. CDR1 SQVTM and CDR2 ANQGSEA come from the germline V gene. Trimming left V 4 bases short and J 4 bases short, with 7 bases between. Donors were healthy HIV-negative adults without recent acute infections or vaccinations. The chain uses TRBV29-1 and TRBJ1-2; D remains unclear. Input material: memory CD4+ T cells from PBMCs. The subset: CD45RA-negative fraction. The receptor was derived from a man between 18 and 29 years old in good health. Some clones in this sample may be carry-over from other donors' samples. In DNA form, the CDR3 reads TGCAGCGTTGCCGGGCCCTATGGCTACACCTTC. It codes for CSVAGPYGYTF.